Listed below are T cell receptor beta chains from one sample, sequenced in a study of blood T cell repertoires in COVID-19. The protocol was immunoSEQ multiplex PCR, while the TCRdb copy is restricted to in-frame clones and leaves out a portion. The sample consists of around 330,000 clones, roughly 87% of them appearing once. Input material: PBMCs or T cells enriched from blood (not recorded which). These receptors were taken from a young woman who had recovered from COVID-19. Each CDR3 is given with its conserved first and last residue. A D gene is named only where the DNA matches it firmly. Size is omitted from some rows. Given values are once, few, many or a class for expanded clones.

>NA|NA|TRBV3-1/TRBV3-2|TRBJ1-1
CASSSHEGTEAFF
TGTGCCAGCAGCTCCCATGAGGGCACTGAAGCTTTCTTT
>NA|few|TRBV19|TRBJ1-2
CASSIQGPNYGYTF
TGTGCCAGTAGTATCCAGGGTCCAAACTATGGCTACACCTTC
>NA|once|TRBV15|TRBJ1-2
CATSRVVWGRAYGYTF
TGTGCCACCAGCAGAGTGGTTTGGGGGCGCGCCTATGGCTACACCTTC
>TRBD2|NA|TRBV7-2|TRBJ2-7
CASSSGTSGRTPYEQYF
TGTGCCAGCAGCTCCGGGACTAGCGGGAGGACCCCCTACGAGCAGTACTTC
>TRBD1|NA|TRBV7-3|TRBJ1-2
CASSLSAGTGDGYTF
TGTGCCAGCAGCCTTTCCGCCGGGACAGGGGATGGCTACACCTTC
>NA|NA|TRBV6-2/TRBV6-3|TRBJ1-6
CASSYGGHYNSPLHF
TGTGCCAGCAGTTACGGAGGCCACTATAATTCACCCCTCCACTTT
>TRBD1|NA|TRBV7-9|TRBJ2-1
CASSLVQGQGAEQFF
TGTGCCAGCAGCTTAGTTCAGGGACAGGGGGCCGAGCAGTTCTTC
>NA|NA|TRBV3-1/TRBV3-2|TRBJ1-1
CASRDLWGEGDTEAFF
TGTGCCAGCAGGGACCTTTGGGGGGAGGGTGACACTGAAGCTTTCTTT
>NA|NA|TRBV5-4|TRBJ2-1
CASSGDRNNEQFF
TGTGCCAGCAGCGGTGACAGGAACAATGAGCAGTTCTTC
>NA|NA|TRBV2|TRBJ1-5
CASSIGRENQPQHF
TGTGCCAGCAGCATCGGACGGGAAAATCAGCCCCAGCATTTT
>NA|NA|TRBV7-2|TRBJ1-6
CASSLHRDVNSPLHF
TGTGCCAGCAGCTTACACAGGGATGTCAATTCACCCCTCCACTTT
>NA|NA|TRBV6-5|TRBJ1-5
CAGAGPGRGQPQHF
TGTGCCGGAGCAGGGCCCGGGAGGGGTCAGCCCCAGCATTTT
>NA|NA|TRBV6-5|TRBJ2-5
CASSYKGQGIETQYF
TGTGCCAGCAGTTATAAGGGGCAGGGGATAGAGACCCAGTACTTC
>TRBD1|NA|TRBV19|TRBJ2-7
CASSPGTDDYEQYF
TGTGCCAGCAGCCCCGGGACAGATGACTACGAGCAGTACTTC
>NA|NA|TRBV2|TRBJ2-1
CASSPTGQGGHEQFF
TGTGCCAGCAGCCCCACAGGACAGGGAGGGCATGAGCAGTTCTTC
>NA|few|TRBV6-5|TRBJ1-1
CASSPRGFTEAFF
TGTGCCAGCAGTCCTCGAGGTTTCACTGAAGCTTTCTTT
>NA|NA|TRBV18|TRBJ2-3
CASSWTGGQITDTQYF
TGTGCCAGCTCCTGGACCGGGGGGCAAATCACAGATACGCAGTATTTT
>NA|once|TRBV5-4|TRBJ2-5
CASSSPNEETQYF
TGTGCCAGCAGCTCGCCTAATGAAGAGACCCAGTACTTC
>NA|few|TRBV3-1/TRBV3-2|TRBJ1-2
CASSQGPGNYGYTF
TGTGCCAGCAGCCAAGGTCCAGGGAACTATGGCTACACCTTC
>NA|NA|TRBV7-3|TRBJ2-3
CASSLGVVADTQYF
TGTGCCAGCAGCCTCGGGGTGGTTGCTGATACGCAGTATTTT
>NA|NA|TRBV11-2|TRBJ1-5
CASSWRGGLPQHF
TGTGCCAGCAGCTGGCGGGGAGGGTTGCCCCAGCATTTT
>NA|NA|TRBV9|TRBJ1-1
CASSVFPQGGTEAFF
TGTGCCAGCAGCGTATTCCCTCAGGGAGGCACTGAAGCTTTCTTT
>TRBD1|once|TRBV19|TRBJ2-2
CASSILDRGIGGELFF
TGTGCCAGTAGTATCCTGGACAGGGGAATAGGAGGGGAGCTGTTTTTT
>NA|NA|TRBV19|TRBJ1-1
CASSLRGTEAFF
TGTGCCAGTAGTTTGAGGGGGACTGAAGCTTTCTTT
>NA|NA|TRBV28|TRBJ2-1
CASLQWVSYNEQFF
TGTGCCAGTCTACAGTGGGTCTCCTACAATGAGCAGTTCTTC
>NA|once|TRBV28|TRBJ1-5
CASSLRGQAGFVQHF
TGTGCCAGCAGTTTACGCGGACAAGCCGGATTCGTCCAGCATTTT
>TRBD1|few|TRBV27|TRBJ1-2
CASRIQGARGNGYTF
TGTGCCAGCAGGATACAGGGGGCCCGGGGCAATGGCTACACCTTC
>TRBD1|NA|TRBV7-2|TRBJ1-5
CASSSQGAQPQHF
TGTGCCAGCAGCTCACAGGGGGCTCAGCCCCAGCATTTT
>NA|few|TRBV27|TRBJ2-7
CASSPDRGHGSYEQYF
TGTGCCAGCAGTCCAGATAGGGGACACGGATCCTACGAGCAGTACTTC
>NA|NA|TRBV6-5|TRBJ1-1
CASSYLRGEAFF
TGTGCCAGCAGTTACTTACGGGGTGAAGCTTTCTTT
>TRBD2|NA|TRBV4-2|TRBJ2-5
CASSQIYVARTSGIQETQYF
TGTGCCAGCAGCCAAATCTACGTAGCGAGGACTAGCGGGATCCAAGAGACCCAGTACTTC
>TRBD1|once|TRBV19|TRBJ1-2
CASSMSRWYGQGTALHYGYTF
TGTGCCAGTAGTATGAGTAGGTGGTATGGACAGGGGACGGCCCTACACTATGGCTACACCTTC
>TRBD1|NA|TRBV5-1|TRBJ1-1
CASSSLQGGNTEAFF
TGCGCCAGCAGCTCCCTACAGGGGGGGAACACTGAAGCTTTCTTT
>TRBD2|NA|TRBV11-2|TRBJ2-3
CASSLGTSLADTQYF
TGTGCCAGCAGCTTAGGGACTAGTCTGGCAGATACGCAGTATTTT
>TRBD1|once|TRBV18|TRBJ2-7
CASSLAGQGRYEQYF
TGTGCCAGCTCACTCGCGGGACAGGGGAGATACGAGCAGTACTTC
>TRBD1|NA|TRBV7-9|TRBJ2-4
CASSYSTGGPWDIQYF
TGTGCCAGCAGCTACTCAACAGGGGGGCCATGGGACATTCAGTACTTC
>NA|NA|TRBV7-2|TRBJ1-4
CASSPLLSGGKLFF
TGTGCCAGCAGCCCACTACTGTCGGGTGGGAAACTGTTTTTT
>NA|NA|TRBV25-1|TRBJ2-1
CASSDSTGHTYNEQFF
TGTGCCAGCAGTGATTCGACAGGACACACCTACAATGAGCAGTTCTTC
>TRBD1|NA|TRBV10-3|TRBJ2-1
CAIREDRGRKTGDLNEQFF
TGTGCCATCAGAGAGGACAGGGGCCGGAAAACAGGGGATTTAAATGAGCAGTTCTTC
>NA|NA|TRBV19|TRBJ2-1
CASTSRGMMRPGSYNEQFF
TGTGCCAGTACATCTCGGGGAATGATGAGACCTGGCTCCTACAATGAGCAGTTCTTC
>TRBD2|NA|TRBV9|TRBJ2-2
CASSVGSGSGRYGELFF
TGTGCCAGCAGCGTAGGCTCGGGTAGCGGGAGGTACGGGGAGCTGTTTTTT
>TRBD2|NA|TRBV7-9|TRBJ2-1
CASSSLAGGYNEQFF
TGTGCCAGCAGCTCTTTAGCGGGAGGGTACAATGAGCAGTTCTTC
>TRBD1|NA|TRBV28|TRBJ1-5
CASSSPASTGISNQPQHF
TGTGCCAGCAGTTCCCCAGCGTCGACAGGGATTAGCAATCAGCCCCAGCATTTT
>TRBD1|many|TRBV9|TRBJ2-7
CASSPGTVLAEQYF
TGTGCCAGCAGCCCTGGGACAGTTCTCGCCGAGCAGTACTTC
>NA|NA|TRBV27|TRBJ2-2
CASSIPLGHGNTGELFF
TGTGCCAGCAGTATCCCGCTGGGACACGGGAACACCGGGGAGCTGTTTTTT
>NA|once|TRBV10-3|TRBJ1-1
CATSSERNTEAFF
TGTGCCACTAGTTCCGAGCGGAACACTGAAGCTTTCTTT
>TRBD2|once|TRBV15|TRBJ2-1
CATRSTSGRPEFF
TGTGCCACCAGATCGACTAGCGGGAGACCGGAATTCTTC
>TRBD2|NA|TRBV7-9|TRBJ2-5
CASSSGLAGDPGQETQYF
TGTGCCAGCAGCTCAGGACTAGCGGGAGACCCGGGACAAGAGACCCAGTACTTC
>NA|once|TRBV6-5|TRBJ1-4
CASSLRGEKLFF
TGTGCCAGCAGCCTTCGAGGGGAAAAACTGTTTTTT
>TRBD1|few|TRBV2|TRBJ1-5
CASSVGQGNQPQHF
TGTGCCAGCAGTGTCGGACAGGGCAATCAGCCCCAGCATTTT
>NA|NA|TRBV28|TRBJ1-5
CASSPHSSNQPQHF
TGTGCCAGCAGCCCCCATAGTAGCAATCAGCCCCAGCATTTT
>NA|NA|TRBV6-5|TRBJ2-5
CASKISAVQETQYF
TGTGCCAGCAAAATATCTGCAGTCCAAGAGACCCAGTACTTC
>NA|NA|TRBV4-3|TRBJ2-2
CASSQDSSPGELFF
TGCGCCAGCAGCCAAGATTCTTCCCCCGGGGAGCTGTTTTTT
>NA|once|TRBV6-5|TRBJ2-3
CASSRLGAATQYF
TGTGCCAGCAGCCGCCTGGGAGCCGCCACGCAGTATTTT
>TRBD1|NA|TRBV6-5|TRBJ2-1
CASSSVRGQGILEQFF
TGTGCCAGCAGTTCAGTTCGGGGACAGGGGATTTTGGAGCAGTTCTTC
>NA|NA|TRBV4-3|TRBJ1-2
CASSKYEQSNYGYTF
TGCGCCAGCAGCAAATATGAACAGTCTAACTATGGCTACACCTTC
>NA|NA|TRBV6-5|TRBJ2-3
CASRRGRSDTQYF
TGTGCCAGCAGGAGAGGCCGGTCAGATACGCAGTATTTT